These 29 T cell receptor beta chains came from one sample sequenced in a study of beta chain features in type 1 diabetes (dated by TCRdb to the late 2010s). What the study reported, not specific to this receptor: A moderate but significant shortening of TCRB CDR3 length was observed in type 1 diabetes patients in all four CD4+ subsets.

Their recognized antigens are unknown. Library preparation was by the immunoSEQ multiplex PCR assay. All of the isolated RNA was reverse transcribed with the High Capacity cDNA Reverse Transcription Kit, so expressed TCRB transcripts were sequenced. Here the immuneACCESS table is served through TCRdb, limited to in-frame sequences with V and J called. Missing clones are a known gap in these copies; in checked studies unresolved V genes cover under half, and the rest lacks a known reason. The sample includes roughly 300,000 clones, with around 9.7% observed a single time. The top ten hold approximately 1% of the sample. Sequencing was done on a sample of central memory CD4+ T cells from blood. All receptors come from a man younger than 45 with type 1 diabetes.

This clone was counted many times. The DNA for the CDR3 is TGTGCCAGCAGTGAGCGGGAAAGGAATCAGCCCCAGCATTTT. Its translation: CASSERERNQPQHF. The rearrangement links TRBV2 to TRBJ1-5; D is undetermined. Germline CDR1 is SNHLY and CDR2 is FYNNEI. Trimming stripped 3 bases from V and 4 bases from J, with 10 bases between. The CDR3 length is 14 residues.

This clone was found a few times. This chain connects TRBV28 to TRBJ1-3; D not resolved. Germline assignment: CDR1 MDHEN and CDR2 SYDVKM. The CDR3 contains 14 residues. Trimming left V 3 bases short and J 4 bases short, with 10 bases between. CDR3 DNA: TGTGCCAGCAGTTTCGGGCGCAACGGAAACACCATATATTTT. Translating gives CASSFGRNGNTIYF.

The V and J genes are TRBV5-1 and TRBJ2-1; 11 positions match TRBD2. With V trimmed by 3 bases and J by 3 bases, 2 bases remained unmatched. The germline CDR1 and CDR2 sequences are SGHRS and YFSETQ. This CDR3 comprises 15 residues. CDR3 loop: CASSWTSGFYNEQFF. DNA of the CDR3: TGCGCCAGCAGCTGGACTAGCGGGTTCTACAATGAGCAGTTCTTC.

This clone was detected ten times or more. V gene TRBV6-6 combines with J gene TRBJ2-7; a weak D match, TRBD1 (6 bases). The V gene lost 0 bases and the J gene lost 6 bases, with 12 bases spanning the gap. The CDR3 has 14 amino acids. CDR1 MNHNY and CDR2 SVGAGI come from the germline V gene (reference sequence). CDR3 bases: TGTGCCAGCAGTTACTCCGGGACAAAACCCGAGCAGTACTTC. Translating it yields CASSYSGTKPEQYF.

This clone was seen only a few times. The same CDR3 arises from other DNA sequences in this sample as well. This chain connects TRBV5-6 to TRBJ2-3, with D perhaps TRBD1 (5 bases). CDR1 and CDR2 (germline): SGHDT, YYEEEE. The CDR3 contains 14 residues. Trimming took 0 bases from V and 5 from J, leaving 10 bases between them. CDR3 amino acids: CASSLGQLRDTQYF. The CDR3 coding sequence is TGTGCCAGCAGCTTGGGACAGTTGCGAGATACGCAGTATTTT. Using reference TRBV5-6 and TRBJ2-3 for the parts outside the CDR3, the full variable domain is DAGVTQSPTHLIKTRGQQVTLRCSPKSGHDTVSWYQQALGQGPQFIFQYYEEEERQRGNFPDRFSGHQFPNYSSELNVNALLLGDSALYLCASSLGQLRDTQYFGPGTRLTVL.

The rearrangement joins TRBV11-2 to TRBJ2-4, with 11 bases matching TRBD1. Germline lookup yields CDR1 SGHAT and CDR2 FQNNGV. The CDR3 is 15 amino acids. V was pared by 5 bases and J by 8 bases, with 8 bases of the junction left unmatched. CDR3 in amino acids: CASSPRDRGSDIQYF. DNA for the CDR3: TGTGCCAGCAGCCCCCGGGACAGGGGGTCGGACATTCAGTACTTC.

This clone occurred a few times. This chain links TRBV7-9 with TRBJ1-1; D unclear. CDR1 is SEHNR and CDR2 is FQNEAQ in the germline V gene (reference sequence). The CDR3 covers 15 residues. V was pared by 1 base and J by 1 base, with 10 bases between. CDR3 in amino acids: CASSLDGVGNTEAFF. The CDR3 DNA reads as TGTGCCAGCAGCTTAGATGGGGTGGGGAACACTGAAGCTTTCTTT.

CDR3 amino acids: CASSFWQGEETQYF. CDR3 bases: TGTGCCAGCAGCTTCTGGCAGGGAGAAGAGACCCAGTACTTC. The rearrangement joins TRBV7-9 to TRBJ2-5; D may match TRBD1 or TRBD2 (5 bases each). The germline gives CDR1 SEHNR, CDR2 FQNEAQ (reference sequence). This CDR3 is 14 amino acids long. With 3 bases removed from V and 3 bases from J, the gap between germline ends came to 11 bases.

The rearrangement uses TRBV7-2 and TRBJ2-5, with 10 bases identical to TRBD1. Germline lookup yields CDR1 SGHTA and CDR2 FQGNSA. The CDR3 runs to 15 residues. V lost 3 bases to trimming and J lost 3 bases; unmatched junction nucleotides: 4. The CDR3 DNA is TGTGCCAGCAGCTTTTGGGGGACAGGGGAAGAGACCCAGTACTTC. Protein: CASSFWGTGEETQYF.

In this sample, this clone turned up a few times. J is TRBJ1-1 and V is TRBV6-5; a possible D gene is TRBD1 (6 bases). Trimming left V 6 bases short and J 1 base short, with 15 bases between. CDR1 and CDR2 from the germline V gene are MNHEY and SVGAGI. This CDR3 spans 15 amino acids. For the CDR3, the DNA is TGTGCCAGCAGAGAACCGGGGGGGGCGAACACTGAAGCTTTCTTT. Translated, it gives CASREPGGANTEAFF.

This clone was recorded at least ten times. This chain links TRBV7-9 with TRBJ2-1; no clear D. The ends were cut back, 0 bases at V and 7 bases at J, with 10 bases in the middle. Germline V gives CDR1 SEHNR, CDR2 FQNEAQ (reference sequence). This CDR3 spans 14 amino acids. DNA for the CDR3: TGTGCCAGCAGCTTAGCGGGTGCCCAAAATGAGCAGTTCTTC. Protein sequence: CASSLAGAQNEQFF. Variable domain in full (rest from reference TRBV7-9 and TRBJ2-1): DTGVSQNPRHKITKRGQNVTFRCDPISEHNRLYWYRQTLGQGPEFLTYFQNEAQLEKSRLLSDRFSAERPKGSFSTLEIQRTEQGDSAMYLCASSLAGAQNEQFFGPGTRLTVL.

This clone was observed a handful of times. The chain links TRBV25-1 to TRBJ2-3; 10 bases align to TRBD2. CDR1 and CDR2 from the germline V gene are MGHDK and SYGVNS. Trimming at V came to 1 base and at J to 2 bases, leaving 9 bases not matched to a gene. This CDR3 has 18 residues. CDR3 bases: TGTGCCAGCAGTGAATTTCCTAGCGGGGGAGCGAACACAGATACGCAGTATTTT. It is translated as CASSEFPSGGANTDTQYF.

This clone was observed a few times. CDR3 amino acids: CATSRDWYNEQFF. The CDR3 DNA reads as TGTGCCACCAGCAGAGACTGGTACAATGAGCAGTTCTTC. The V gene is TRBV15, the J gene TRBJ2-1; D unresolved. The germline V gene has CDR1 LNHNV and CDR2 YYDKDF (reference sequence). The CDR3 length is 13 residues. V was shortened by 0 bases and J by 4 bases, with 4 bases between the two germline ends.

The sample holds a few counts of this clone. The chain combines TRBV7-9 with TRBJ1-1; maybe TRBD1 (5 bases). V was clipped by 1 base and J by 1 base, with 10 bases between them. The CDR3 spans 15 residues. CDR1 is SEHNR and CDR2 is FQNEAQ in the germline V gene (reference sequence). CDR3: CASSLGTGSNTEAFF. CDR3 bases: TGTGCCAGCAGCTTAGGAACAGGTTCGAACACTGAAGCTTTCTTT. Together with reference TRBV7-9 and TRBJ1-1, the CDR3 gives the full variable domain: DTGVSQNPRHKITKRGQNVTFRCDPISEHNRLYWYRQTLGQGPEFLTYFQNEAQLEKSRLLSDRFSAERPKGSFSTLEIQRTEQGDSAMYLCASSLGTGSNTEAFFGQGTRLTVV.

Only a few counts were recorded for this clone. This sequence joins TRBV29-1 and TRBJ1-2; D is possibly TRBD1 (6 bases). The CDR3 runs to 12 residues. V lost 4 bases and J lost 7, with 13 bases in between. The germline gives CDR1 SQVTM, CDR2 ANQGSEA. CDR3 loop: CSVGTDSRGYTF. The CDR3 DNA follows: TGCAGCGTTGGAACGGACAGTCGTGGCTACACCTTC.

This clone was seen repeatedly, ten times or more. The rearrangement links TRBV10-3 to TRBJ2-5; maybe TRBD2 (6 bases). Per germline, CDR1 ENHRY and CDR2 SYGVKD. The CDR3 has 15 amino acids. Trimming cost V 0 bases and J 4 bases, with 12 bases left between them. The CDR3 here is CAISESRGMGETQYF. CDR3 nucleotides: TGTGCCATCAGTGAGTCCCGGGGGATGGGAGAGACCCAGTACTTC.

The DNA of the CDR3 is TGTGCCAGCAGCTTTTGGCCCACCGGGCAGTACTTC. Its protein product is CASSFWPTGQYF. The chain recombines TRBV7-2 with TRBJ2-7, with D uncertain. Germline values: CDR1 SGHTA, CDR2 FQGNSA. The V gene lost 3 bases and the J gene lost 9 bases, with 12 bases spanning the gap. This CDR3 is 12 amino acids long. The variable domain in full, completed from reference TRBV7-2 and TRBJ2-7, reads GAGVSQSPSNKVTEKGKDVELRCDPISGHTALYWYRQSLGQGLEFLIYFQGNSAPDKSGLPSDRFSAERTGGSVSTLTIQRTQQEDSAVYLCASSFWPTGQYFGPGTRLTVT.

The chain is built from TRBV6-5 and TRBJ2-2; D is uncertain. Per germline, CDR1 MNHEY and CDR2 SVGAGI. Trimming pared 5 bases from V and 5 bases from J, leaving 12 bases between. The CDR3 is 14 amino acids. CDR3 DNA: TGTGCCAGCAGTGAAGGATCAAGGACCGGGGAGCTGTTTTTT. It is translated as CASSEGSRTGELFF.

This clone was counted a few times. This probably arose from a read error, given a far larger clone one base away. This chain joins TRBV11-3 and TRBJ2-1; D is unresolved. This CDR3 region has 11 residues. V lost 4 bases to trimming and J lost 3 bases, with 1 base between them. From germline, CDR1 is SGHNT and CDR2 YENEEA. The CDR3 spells CASSYYNEQFF. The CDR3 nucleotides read TGTGCCAGCAGCTACTACAATGAGCAGTTCTTC.

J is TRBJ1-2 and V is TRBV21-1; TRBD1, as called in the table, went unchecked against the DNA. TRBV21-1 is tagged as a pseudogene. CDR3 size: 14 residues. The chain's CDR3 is CASSRQGLDYGYTF. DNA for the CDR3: TGTGCCAGCAGCAGACAGGGGCTGGACTATGGCTACACCTTC.

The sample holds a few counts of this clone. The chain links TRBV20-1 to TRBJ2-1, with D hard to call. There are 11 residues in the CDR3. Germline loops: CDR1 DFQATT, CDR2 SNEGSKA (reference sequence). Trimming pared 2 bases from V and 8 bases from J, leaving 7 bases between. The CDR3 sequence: CSARMRHEQFF. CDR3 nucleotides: TGCAGTGCTAGAATGCGTCATGAGCAGTTCTTC.

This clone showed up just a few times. CDR3 in DNA: TGCAGCGTTGCTGCAGGGCAAGAGACCCAGTACTTC. Translation gives CSVAAGQETQYF. The genes are TRBV29-1 and TRBJ2-5, with D possibly TRBD1 on 5 matching bases. Trimming stripped 4 bases from V and 2 bases from J, with 8 bases between. The CDR3 runs to 12 residues. Germline V gene lookup returns CDR1 SQVTM and CDR2 ANQGSEA.

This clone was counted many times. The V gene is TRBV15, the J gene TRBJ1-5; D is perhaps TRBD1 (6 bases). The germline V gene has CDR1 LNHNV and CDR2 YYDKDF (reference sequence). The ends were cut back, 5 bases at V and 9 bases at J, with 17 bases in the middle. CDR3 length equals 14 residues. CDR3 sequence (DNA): TGTGCCACCAGCGCGAGGGGGTCGTCGGCGCCCCAGCATTTT. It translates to CATSARGSSAPQHF.

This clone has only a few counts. The CDR3 spells CASSLDRVTNEKLFF. The CDR3 DNA reads as TGTGCCAGCAGTTTGGACAGGGTGACTAATGAAAAACTGTTTTTT. J is TRBJ1-4 and V is TRBV7-2, with 8 bases aligning to TRBD1. Germline V CDR1 and CDR2: SGHTA, FQGNSA. After removal of 6 bases from V and 2 bases from J, the junction contained 5 bases not matched to a gene. The length of the CDR3 is 15 residues.

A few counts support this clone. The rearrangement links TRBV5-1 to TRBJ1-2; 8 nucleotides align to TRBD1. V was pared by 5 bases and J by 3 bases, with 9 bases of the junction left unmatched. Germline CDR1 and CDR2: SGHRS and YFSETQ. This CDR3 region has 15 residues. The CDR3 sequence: CASRGDRGSDYGYTF. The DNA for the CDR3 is TGCGCCAGCAGGGGTGACAGGGGAAGCGACTATGGCTACACCTTC.

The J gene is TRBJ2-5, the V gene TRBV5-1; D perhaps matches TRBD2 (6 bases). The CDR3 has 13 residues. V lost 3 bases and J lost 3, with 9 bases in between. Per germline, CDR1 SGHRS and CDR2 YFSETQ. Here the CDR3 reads CASSWGVKETQYF. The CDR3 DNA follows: TGCGCCAGCAGCTGGGGGGTAAAAGAGACCCAGTACTTC. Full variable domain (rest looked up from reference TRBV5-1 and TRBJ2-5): KAGVTQTPRYLIKTRGQQVTLSCSPISGHRSVSWYQQTPGQGLQFLFEYFSETQRNKGNFPGRFSGRQFSNSRSEMNVSTLELGDSALYLCASSWGVKETQYFGPGTRLLVL.

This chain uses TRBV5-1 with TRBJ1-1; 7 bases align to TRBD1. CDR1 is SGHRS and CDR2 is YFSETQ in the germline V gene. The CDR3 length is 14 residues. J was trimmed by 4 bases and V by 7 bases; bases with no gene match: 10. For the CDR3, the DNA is TGCGCCAGCTCGACAGGGCTGGCGGGCACTGAAGCTTTCTTT. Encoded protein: CASSTGLAGTEAFF.

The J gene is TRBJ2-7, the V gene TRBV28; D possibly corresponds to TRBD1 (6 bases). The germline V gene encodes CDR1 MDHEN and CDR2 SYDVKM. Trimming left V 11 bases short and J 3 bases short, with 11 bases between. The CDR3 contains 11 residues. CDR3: CASGTLYEQYF. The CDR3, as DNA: TGTGCCTCCGGGACACTCTACGAGCAGTACTTC.

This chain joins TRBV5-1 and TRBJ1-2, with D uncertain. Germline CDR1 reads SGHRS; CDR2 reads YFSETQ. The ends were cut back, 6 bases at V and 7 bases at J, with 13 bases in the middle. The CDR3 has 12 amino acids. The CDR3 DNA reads TGCGCCAGCAAACCCGGAGCGGGTGGCTACACCTTC. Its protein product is CASKPGAGGYTF.